Listed below are T cell receptor beta chains from one sample, sequenced in a study of cytomegalovirus exposure and HLA in healthy donors. This table comes from immunoSEQ multiplex PCR, and its TCRdb copy is limited to in-frame clones, with some not included. Of about 71,000 clones in the sample, about 94% were seen once. Sequenced sample: PBMCs. These receptors were taken from a woman under 30 in good health and CMV-seronegative. Both conserved end residues are part of each CDR3. A D gene is named only where the DNA matches it firmly. For some rows the clone size is stated as once, few or many, or as a class when expanded; others skip it.

v_gene: TRBV11-2; abundance: -; j_gene: TRBJ1-2; d_gene: TRBD1; CDR3nt: TGTGCCAGCAGCCCTTGGACAGGGAGTGGCTACACCTTC; CDR3aa: CASSPWTGSGYTF
v_gene: TRBV4-2; abundance: -; j_gene: TRBJ2-7; d_gene: -; CDR3nt: TGTGCCAGCAGCCAAGATCAGCAGGGGATCTCCTACGAGCAGTACTTC; CDR3aa: CASSQDQQGISYEQYF
v_gene: TRBV19; abundance: -; j_gene: TRBJ1-1; d_gene: -; CDR3nt: TGTGCCAGTAGTATAGGGCGGAACCTCTACACTGAAGCTTTCTTT; CDR3aa: CASSIGRNLYTEAFF
v_gene: TRBV7-6; abundance: -; j_gene: TRBJ2-7; d_gene: -; CDR3nt: TGTGCCAGCAGCTTAGCGGCTAGTTCCGAGCAGTACTTC; CDR3aa: CASSLAASSEQYF
v_gene: TRBV4-3; abundance: -; j_gene: TRBJ2-7; d_gene: -; CDR3nt: TGCGCCAGCAGCCAAGATGGAGGAGGCGAGCAGTACTTC; CDR3aa: CASSQDGGGEQYF
v_gene: TRBV6-1; abundance: once; j_gene: TRBJ1-5; d_gene: -; CDR3nt: TGTGCCAGCAGTGCGGGGAGGGGCCTGACCCAGCATTTT; CDR3aa: CASSAGRGLTQHF
v_gene: TRBV20-1; abundance: -; j_gene: TRBJ2-3; d_gene: -; CDR3nt: TGCATGGCCCTCCGAGATACGCAGTATTTT; CDR3aa: CMALRDTQYF
v_gene: TRBV7-3; abundance: -; j_gene: TRBJ2-1; d_gene: TRBD1; CDR3nt: TGTGCCAGCAGCCCGGGACAGGGCTCCTACAATGAGCAGTTCTTC; CDR3aa: CASSPGQGSYNEQFF
v_gene: TRBV19; abundance: -; j_gene: TRBJ2-6; d_gene: -; CDR3nt: TGTGCCAGTAGTCACACTAGCTCTGGGGCCAACGTCCTGACTTTC; CDR3aa: CASSHTSSGANVLTF
v_gene: TRBV7-8; abundance: -; j_gene: TRBJ2-5; d_gene: -; CDR3nt: TGTGCCAGCAGTCTAGGGGGGGGCGGGGAGACCCAGTACTTC; CDR3aa: CASSLGGGGETQYF
v_gene: TRBV9; abundance: -; j_gene: TRBJ2-7; d_gene: -; CDR3nt: TGTGCCAGCAGCGTAGCTGACAGCAGCTCCTACGAGCAGTACTTC; CDR3aa: CASSVADSSSYEQYF
v_gene: TRBV2; abundance: -; j_gene: TRBJ2-7; d_gene: -; CDR3nt: TGTGCCAGCAGCCCGGGACTTCCAACCTACGAGCAGTACTTC; CDR3aa: CASSPGLPTYEQYF
v_gene: TRBV9; abundance: -; j_gene: TRBJ2-1; d_gene: -; CDR3nt: TGTGCCAGCAGCGTAGACGGTTACAATGAGCAGTTCTTC; CDR3aa: CASSVDGYNEQFF
v_gene: TRBV9; abundance: -; j_gene: TRBJ2-1; d_gene: TRBD2; CDR3nt: TGTGCCAGCAGCTCATCTAGCGGCTACAATGAGCAGTTCTTC; CDR3aa: CASSSSSGYNEQFF
v_gene: TRBV30; abundance: once; j_gene: TRBJ2-6; d_gene: -; CDR3nt: TGTGCCTGGAGTGGACAGGCCCTCAGGCGGGCCAACGTCCTGACTTTC; CDR3aa: CAWSGQALRRANVLTF
v_gene: TRBV7-8; abundance: -; j_gene: TRBJ2-7; d_gene: TRBD2; CDR3nt: TGTGCCAGCAGCCTTGGACTAGCGGTAGGAGGGCACGAGCAGTACTTC; CDR3aa: CASSLGLAVGGHEQYF
v_gene: TRBV2; abundance: -; j_gene: TRBJ2-3; d_gene: TRBD2; CDR3nt: TGTGCCAGCAGTACCGACGGGGGGGTGAAGGATACGCAGTATTTT; CDR3aa: CASSTDGGVKDTQYF
v_gene: TRBV25-1; abundance: -; j_gene: TRBJ1-1; d_gene: -; CDR3nt: TGTGCCAGCAGTGAATCTTCGGCTGAAGCTTTCTTT; CDR3aa: CASSESSAEAFF
v_gene: TRBV5-6; abundance: -; j_gene: TRBJ2-7; d_gene: TRBD1; CDR3nt: TGTGCCAGCAGCTTCGACAGGGCAGACTACGAGCAGTACTTC; CDR3aa: CASSFDRADYEQYF
v_gene: TRBV5-1; abundance: -; j_gene: TRBJ2-6; d_gene: TRBD1; CDR3nt: TGCGCCAGCGGAATAACCCGGGACAGGGGAGGATCTGGGGCCAACGTCCTGACTTTC; CDR3aa: CASGITRDRGGSGANVLTF
v_gene: TRBV28; abundance: -; j_gene: TRBJ2-1; d_gene: TRBD1; CDR3nt: TGTGCCAGCGGATCCGGGACAGCCTCCTACAATGAGCAGTTCTTC; CDR3aa: CASGSGTASYNEQFF
v_gene: TRBV6-5; abundance: -; j_gene: TRBJ2-5; d_gene: TRBD2; CDR3nt: TGTGCCAGCAGTTACGGGGAGGGTCTTCGGGAGACCCAGTACTTC; CDR3aa: CASSYGEGLRETQYF
v_gene: TRBV7-2; abundance: -; j_gene: TRBJ2-7; d_gene: -; CDR3nt: TGTGCCAGCAGCCAAGAGGGAGGAGGCGAGCAGTACTTC; CDR3aa: CASSQEGGGEQYF
v_gene: TRBV27; abundance: -; j_gene: TRBJ2-1; d_gene: TRBD2; CDR3nt: TGTGCCAGCAGTCCGGGACTAGCGGACAATGAGCAGTTCTTC; CDR3aa: CASSPGLADNEQFF
v_gene: TRBV9; abundance: -; j_gene: TRBJ2-5; d_gene: -; CDR3nt: TGTGCCAGCAGCCCCTACGGCAGGGAACAAGAGACCCAGTACTTC; CDR3aa: CASSPYGREQETQYF
v_gene: TRBV4-2; abundance: -; j_gene: TRBJ1-1; d_gene: -; CDR3nt: TGTGCCAGCAGCCAAGAATTCGGGTTGGTTTACAAGACTGAAGCTTTCTTT; CDR3aa: CASSQEFGLVYKTEAFF
v_gene: TRBV6-5; abundance: -; j_gene: TRBJ1-1; d_gene: -; CDR3nt: TGTGCCAGCAGTTTTACAGGGAACACTGAAGCTTTCTTT; CDR3aa: CASSFTGNTEAFF
v_gene: TRBV19; abundance: -; j_gene: TRBJ2-1; d_gene: TRBD2; CDR3nt: TGTGCCAGTAGTCCGGTTGGCGCGGGAGGGATCAATGAGCAGTTCTTC; CDR3aa: CASSPVGAGGINEQFF
v_gene: TRBV6-6; abundance: -; j_gene: TRBJ2-5; d_gene: -; CDR3nt: TGTGCCAGCAGTCCCTCACAGGGCTACGGAGAGACCCAGTACTTC; CDR3aa: CASSPSQGYGETQYF
v_gene: TRBV18; abundance: -; j_gene: TRBJ1-1; d_gene: -; CDR3nt: TGTGCCAGCTCACCACAACTAAATGAGAACACTGAAGCTTTCTTT; CDR3aa: CASSPQLNENTEAFF
v_gene: TRBV28; abundance: -; j_gene: TRBJ2-7; d_gene: -; CDR3nt: TGTGCCAGCAGTTTATACGACAGGCCCTCCTACGAGCAGTACTTC; CDR3aa: CASSLYDRPSYEQYF
v_gene: TRBV29-1; abundance: -; j_gene: TRBJ1-2; d_gene: TRBD1; CDR3nt: TGCAGCGTTGAATCCCGGGACAGGGTCTATGGCTACACCTTC; CDR3aa: CSVESRDRVYGYTF
v_gene: TRBV6-5; abundance: -; j_gene: TRBJ2-1; d_gene: -; CDR3nt: TGTGCCAGCAGTCCATTAGTGAACAATGAGCAGTTCTTC; CDR3aa: CASSPLVNNEQFF